This entry describes one T cell receptor beta chain. Libraries were prepared by immunoSEQ multiplex PCR; TCRdb keeps only in-frame clonotypes and omits some of them. The table lists 200,000 to 250,000 clones, roughly four fifths of them singletons. This sample is part of a study of blood T cell repertoires in COVID-19. The CDR3 spans 14 residues. Germline CDR1 is SNHLY and CDR2 is FYNNEI. V shed 7 bases, J shed 0 bases, and the junction held 5 bases outside the gene matches. The chain links TRBV2 to TRBJ1-1; TRBD1 aligns across 7 bases. The clonotype originates from a woman aged 40 to 55 with acute or convalescent COVID-19. Sequencing used peripheral blood. CDR3 bases: TGTGCCAGCAATAGGGACAGCTTGAACACTGAAGCTTTCTTT. Translating gives CASNRDSLNTEAFF. The variable domain in full, completed from reference TRBV2 and TRBJ1-1, reads EPEVTQTPSHQVTQMGQEVILRCVPISNHLYFYWYRQILGQKVEFLVSFYNNEISEKSEIFDDQFSVERPDGSNFTLKIRSTKLEDSAMYFCASNRDSLNTEAFFGQGTRLTVV.